The text below deals with one T cell receptor beta chain. Random hexamers were used to reverse transcribe the RNA input (about 0.5 to 1 ug). Amplification of the TCR beta CDR3 was carried out by immunoSEQ multiplex PCR, which spanned a total of 54 Vbeta and 13 Jbeta segments. MiXCR was run by TCRdb on the immunoSEQ multiplex PCR reads, yielding one entry per CDR3 protein. The data hold about 300,000 distinct CDR3 sequences, with 65% to 90% observed a single time. Per the germline V gene, CDR1 is MNHNY and CDR2 is SVGAGI (reference sequence). V was pared by 5 bases and J by 3 bases, with 6 bases of the junction left unmatched. The CDR3 is made up of 15 amino acids. This entry belongs to a study of CD8 T cells in Susac syndrome. Peripheral blood CD8+ and CD4+ T cells were profiled by TCR beta sequencing.

Specimen: CD8+ T cells from PBMCs. This chain joins TRBV6-6 and TRBJ2-3; TRBD1 matches 9 bases. The clonotype was recovered from a human donor with multiple sclerosis. CDR3 in amino acids: CASSTTGGRTDTQYF. The CDR3, as DNA: TGTGCCAGCAGTACCACAGGGGGCAGAACAGATACGCAGTATTTT.